The source of this T cell receptor (beta chain) is a study of molecular identifiers for immune sequencing clone quantification. General study results and limits: Clones of above 20 RNA copies carried over 99% of effector molecules; in naive cells they carried under 1%.

Naive CD8 T cells were sorted, and the gate applied was CD8+CD4-CCR7+CD45RA+. This clonotype appeared many times. As yet, its antigen is unknown. Generation of bulk TCR libraries relied on previously described methods and listed TCR primers. TCRdb ran MiXCR on the PCR reads and lists one entry per CDR3 protein. The sample lists about 640,000 distinct CDR3 sequences; 15% to 20% were seen once. CDR1 is MGHRA and CDR2 is YSYEKL in the germline V gene. Germline trimming cut 1 base from V and 2 bases from J; bases unmatched to any gene: 3. This CDR3 has 16 amino acids. Sequenced input: naive CD8+ T cells from blood, with Jurkat cell RNA spiked in. As for subset: FACS-sorted CD8+CD4-CCR7+CD45RA+ naive T cells. This chain uses TRBV4-1 with TRBJ2-3; 10 nucleotides line up with TRBD1. This sequence originates from a human donor in good health. Some libraries in this study had Jurkat cell RNA spiked in. The CDR3 DNA reads TGCGCCAGCAGCCAAGGGGGACAGGGGTCCACAGATACGCAGTATTTT. Its translation: CASSQGGQGSTDTQYF.